This TCR beta chain was obtained from a study of follicular helper T cells after annual influenza vaccination. Broader study findings: Day 7 ICOS+CD38+ clones were most often found later in ICOS-CD38- cTfh cells.

Germline CDR1 and CDR2: SGHTA and FQGTGA. The CDR3 covers 15 residues. J gave up 6 bases and V 3 bases, and 2 bases lay outside the gene matches. Comments on this clone: Its antigen is still unknown.

As to time point: 2014-2015 season, pre-vaccination. Data came from immunoSEQ multiplex PCR; TCRdb stores just in-frame clones and leaves some out. Of around 2,400 clones listed, 85% to 90% are singletons. The chain employs TRBV7-3 and TRBJ2-3; TRBD2 agrees at 14 bases. The sequence derives from an adult who received the influenza vaccine. The specimen was CXCR5+ CD38+ circulating T follicular helper cells from blood, collected on the day of influenza vaccination. Subset denoted: circulating Tfh, non-naive CD4+CXCR5+PD-1+ (ICOS+CD38+ or ICOS-CD38-). The CDR3 sequence: CASSFRTSGRDTQYF. DNA of the CDR3: TGTGCCAGCAGCTTTAGGACTAGCGGGAGGGATACGCAGTATTTT.